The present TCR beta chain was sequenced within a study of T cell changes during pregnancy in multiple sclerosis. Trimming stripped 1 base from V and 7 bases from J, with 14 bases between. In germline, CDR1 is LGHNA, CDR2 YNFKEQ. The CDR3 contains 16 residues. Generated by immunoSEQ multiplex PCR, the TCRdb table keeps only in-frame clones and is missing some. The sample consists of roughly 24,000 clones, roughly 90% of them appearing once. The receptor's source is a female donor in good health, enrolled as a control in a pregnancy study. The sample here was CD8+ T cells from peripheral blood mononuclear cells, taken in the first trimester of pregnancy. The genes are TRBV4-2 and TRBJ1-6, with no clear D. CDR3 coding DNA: TGTGCCAGCAGCCAAGGCCCCGCGGGCAAGAATTCACCCCTCCACTTT. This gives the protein CASSQGPAGKNSPLHF.